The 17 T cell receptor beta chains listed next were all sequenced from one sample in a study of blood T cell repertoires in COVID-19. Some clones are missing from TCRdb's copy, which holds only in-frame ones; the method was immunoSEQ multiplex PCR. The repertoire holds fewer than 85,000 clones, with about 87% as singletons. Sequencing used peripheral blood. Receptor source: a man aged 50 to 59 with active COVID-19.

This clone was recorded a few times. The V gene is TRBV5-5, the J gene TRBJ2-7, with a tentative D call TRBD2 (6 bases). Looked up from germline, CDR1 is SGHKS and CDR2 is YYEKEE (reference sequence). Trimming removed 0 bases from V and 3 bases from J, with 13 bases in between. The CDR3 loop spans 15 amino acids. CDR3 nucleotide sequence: TGTGCCAGCAGCTTGGGGAGGGTTGTTGACTACGAGCAGTACTTC. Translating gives CASSLGRVVDYEQYF.

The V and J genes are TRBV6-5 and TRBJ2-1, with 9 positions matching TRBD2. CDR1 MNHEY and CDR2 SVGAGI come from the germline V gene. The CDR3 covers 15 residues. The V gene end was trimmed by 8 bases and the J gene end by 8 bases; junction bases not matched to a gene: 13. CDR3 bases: TGTGCCAGCCGCCCTTTTAGGAGCGGGGGGCATGAGCAGTTCTTC. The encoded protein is CASRPFRSGGHEQFF.

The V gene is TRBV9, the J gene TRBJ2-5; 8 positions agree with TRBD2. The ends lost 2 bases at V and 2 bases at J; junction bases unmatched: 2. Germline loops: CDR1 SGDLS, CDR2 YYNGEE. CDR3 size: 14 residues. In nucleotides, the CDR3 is TGTGCCAGCAGCGTTATAGCGGGGCAAGAGACCCAGTACTTC. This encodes CASSVIAGQETQYF.

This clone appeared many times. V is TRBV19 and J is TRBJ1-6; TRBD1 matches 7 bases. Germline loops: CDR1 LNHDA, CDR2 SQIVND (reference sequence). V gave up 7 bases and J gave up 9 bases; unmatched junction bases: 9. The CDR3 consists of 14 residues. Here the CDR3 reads CASTPRDSSSPLHF. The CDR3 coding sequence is TGTGCCAGTACCCCTCGGGACAGCAGTTCACCCCTCCACTTT.

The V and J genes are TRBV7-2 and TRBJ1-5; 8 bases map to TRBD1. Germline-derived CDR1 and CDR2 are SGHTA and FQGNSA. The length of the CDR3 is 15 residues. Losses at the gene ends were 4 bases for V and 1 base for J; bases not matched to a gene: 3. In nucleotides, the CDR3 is TGTGCCAGCAGCTACAGACAGGGGAGCAATCAGCCCCAGCATTTT. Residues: CASSYRQGSNQPQHF.

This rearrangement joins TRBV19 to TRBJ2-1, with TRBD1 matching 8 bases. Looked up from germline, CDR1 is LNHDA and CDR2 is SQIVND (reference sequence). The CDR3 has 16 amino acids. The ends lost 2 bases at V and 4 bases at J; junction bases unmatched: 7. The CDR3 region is CASSISPGGDYNEQFF. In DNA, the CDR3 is TGTGCCAGTAGTATATCACCAGGGGGCGATTACAATGAGCAGTTCTTC.

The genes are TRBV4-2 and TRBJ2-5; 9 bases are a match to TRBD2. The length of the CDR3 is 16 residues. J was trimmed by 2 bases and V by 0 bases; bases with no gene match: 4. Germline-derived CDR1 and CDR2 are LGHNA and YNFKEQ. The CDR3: CASSQEAGGQQETQYF. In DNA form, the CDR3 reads TGTGCCAGCAGCCAAGAAGCGGGAGGCCAACAAGAGACCCAGTACTTC.

CDR3 DNA: TGTGCCAGTAGTACCCGACTAGCGGGAGGGGGTTACGAGCAGTACTTC. The encoded protein is CASSTRLAGGGYEQYF. The gene calls are TRBV19 and TRBJ2-7; 14 positions match TRBD2. CDR1 and CDR2 from the germline V gene are LNHDA and SQIVND (reference sequence). V shed 4 bases, J shed 4 bases, and the junction held 6 bases outside the gene matches. CDR3 length: 16 amino acids.

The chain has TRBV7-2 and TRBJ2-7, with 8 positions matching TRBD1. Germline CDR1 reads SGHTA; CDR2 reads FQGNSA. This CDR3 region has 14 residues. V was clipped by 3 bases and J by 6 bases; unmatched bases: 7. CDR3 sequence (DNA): TGTGCCAGCAGCTTCCGACAGGGGTACGCCGAGCAGTACTTC. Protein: CASSFRQGYAEQYF.

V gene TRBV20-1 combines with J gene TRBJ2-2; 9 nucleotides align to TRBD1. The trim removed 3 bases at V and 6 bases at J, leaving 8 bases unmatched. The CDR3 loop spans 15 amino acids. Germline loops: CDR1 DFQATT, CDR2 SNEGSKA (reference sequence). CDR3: CSASPGTGRAGELFF. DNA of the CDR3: TGCAGTGCTAGTCCAGGGACAGGGAGAGCCGGGGAGCTGTTTTTT.

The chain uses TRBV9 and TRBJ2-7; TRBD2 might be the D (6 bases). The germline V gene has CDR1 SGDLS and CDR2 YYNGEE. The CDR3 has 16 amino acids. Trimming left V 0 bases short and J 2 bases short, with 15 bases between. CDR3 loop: CASSVGTSTGAYEQYF. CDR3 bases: TGTGCCAGCAGCGTAGGAACCTCGACGGGAGCCTACGAGCAGTACTTC.

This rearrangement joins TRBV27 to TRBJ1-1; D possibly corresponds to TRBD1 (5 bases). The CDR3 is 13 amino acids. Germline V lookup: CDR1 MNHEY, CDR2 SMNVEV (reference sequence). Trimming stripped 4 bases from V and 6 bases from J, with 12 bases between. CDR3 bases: TGTGCCAGCAGTTCTCAGGGTATCTCTGAAGCTTTCTTT. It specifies CASSSQGISEAFF.

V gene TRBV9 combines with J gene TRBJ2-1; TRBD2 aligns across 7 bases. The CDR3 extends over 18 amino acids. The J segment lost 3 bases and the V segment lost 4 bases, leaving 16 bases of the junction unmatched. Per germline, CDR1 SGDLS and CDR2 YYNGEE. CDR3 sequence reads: CASSRAARKAGDYNEQFF. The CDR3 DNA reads TGTGCCAGCAGCCGGGCGGCCCGCAAGGCGGGAGACTACAATGAGCAGTTCTTC.

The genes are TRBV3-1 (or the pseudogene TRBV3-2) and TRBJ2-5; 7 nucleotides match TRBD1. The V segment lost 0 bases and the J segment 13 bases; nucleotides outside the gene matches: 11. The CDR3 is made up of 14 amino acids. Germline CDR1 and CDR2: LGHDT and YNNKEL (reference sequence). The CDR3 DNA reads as TGTGCCAGCAGCCAAGATCGATTCGGAGACAGGGTGTACTTC. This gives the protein CASSQDRFGDRVYF.

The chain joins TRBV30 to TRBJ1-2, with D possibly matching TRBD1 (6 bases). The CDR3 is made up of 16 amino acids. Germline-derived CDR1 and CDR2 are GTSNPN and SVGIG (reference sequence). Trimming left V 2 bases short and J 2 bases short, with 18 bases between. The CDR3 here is CAWSRDTTRGNYGYTF. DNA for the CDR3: TGTGCCTGGAGTAGGGACACCACGAGGGGCAACTATGGCTACACCTTC.

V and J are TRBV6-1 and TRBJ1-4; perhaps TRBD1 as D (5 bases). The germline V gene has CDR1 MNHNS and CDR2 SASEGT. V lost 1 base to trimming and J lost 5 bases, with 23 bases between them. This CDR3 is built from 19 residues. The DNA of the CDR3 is TGTGCCAGCAGTGAAGTTGGGGGAAGTACGGGAGGGCGGAATGAAAAACTGTTTTTT. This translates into CASSEVGGSTGGRNEKLFF.

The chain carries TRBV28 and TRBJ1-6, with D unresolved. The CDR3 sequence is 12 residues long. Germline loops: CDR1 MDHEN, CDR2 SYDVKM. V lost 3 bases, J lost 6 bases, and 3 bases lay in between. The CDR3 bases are TGTGCCAGCAGTTTGGCTAATTCACCCCTCCACTTT. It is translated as CASSLANSPLHF.